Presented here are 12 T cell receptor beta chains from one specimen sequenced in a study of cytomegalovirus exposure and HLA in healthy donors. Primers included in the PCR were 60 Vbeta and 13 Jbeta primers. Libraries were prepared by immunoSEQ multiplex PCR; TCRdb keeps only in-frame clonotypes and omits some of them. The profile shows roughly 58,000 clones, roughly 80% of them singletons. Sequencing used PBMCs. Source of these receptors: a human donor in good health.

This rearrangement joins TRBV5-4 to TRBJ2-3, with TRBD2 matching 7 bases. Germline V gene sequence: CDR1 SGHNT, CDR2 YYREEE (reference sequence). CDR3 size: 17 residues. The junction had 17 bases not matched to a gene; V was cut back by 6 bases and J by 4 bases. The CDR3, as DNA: TGTGCCAGCACCCCCTCGAAAAGCGGGACCGGCGCAGATACGCAGTATTTT. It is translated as CASTPSKSGTGADTQYF. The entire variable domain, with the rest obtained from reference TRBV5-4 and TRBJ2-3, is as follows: ETGVTQSPTHLIKTRGQQVTLRCSSQSGHNTVSWYQQALGQGPQFIFQYYREEENGRGNFPPRFSGLQFPNYSSELNVNALELDDSALYLCASTPSKSGTGADTQYFGPGTRLTVL.

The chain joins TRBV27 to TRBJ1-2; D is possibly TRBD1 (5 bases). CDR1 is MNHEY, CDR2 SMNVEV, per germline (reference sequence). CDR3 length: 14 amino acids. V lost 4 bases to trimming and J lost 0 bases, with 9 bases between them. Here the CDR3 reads CASSWTRANYGYTF. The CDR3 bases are TGTGCCAGCAGTTGGACAAGAGCTAACTATGGCTACACCTTC.

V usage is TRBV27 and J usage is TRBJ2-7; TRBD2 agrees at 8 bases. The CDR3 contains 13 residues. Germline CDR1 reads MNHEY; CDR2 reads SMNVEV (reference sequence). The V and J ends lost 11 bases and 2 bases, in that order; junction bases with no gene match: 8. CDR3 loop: CASRGGRTYEQYF. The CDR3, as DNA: TGTGCCTCCCGGGGGGGCAGGACCTACGAGCAGTACTTC.

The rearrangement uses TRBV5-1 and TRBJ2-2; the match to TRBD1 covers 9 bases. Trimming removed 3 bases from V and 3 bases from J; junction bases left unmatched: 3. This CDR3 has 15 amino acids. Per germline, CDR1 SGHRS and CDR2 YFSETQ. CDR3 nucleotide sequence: TGCGCCAGCAGCTGGGGACAGGGCGACACCGGGGAGCTGTTTTTT. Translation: CASSWGQGDTGELFF.

For the CDR3, the DNA is TGTGCCAGCAGCCGGGACAGACAAGAGACCCAGTACTTC. Its translation is CASSRDRQETQYF. V and J are TRBV2 and TRBJ2-5, with 7 bases matching TRBD1. CDR1 is SNHLY and CDR2 is FYNNEI in the germline V gene. The CDR3 contains 13 residues. J was trimmed by 2 bases and V by 6 bases; bases with no gene match: 3.

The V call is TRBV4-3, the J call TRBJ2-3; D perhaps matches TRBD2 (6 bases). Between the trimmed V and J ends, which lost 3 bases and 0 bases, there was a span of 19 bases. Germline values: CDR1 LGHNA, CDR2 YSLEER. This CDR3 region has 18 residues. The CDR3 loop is CASSQGPRGDYSTDTQYF. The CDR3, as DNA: TGCGCCAGCAGCCAGGGACCTCGCGGGGATTATAGCACAGATACGCAGTATTTT.

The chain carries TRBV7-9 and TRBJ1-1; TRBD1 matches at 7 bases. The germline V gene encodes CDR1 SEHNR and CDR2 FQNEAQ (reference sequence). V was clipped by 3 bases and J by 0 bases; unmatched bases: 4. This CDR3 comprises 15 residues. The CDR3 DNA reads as TGTGCCAGCAGCTTGGCCGGGACAGTGAACACTGAAGCTTTCTTT. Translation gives CASSLAGTVNTEAFF.

The CDR3 sequence: CASSLPAVSLLDGYTF. CDR3 sequence (DNA): TGTGCCAGCAGCTTACCGGCGGTATCCCTTTTGGATGGCTACACCTTC. The gene calls are TRBV7-9 and TRBJ1-2; D is uncertain. CDR1 and CDR2 from the germline V gene are SEHNR and FQNEAQ (reference sequence). This CDR3 is built from 16 residues. Trimming left V 2 bases short and J 6 bases short, with 19 bases between.

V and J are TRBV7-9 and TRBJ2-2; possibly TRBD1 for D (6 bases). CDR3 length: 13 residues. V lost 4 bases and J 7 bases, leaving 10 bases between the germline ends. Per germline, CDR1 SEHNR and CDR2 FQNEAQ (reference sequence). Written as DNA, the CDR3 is TGTGCCAGCAGCTCGCAGGGGATCGGGGAGCTGTTTTTT. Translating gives CASSSQGIGELFF.

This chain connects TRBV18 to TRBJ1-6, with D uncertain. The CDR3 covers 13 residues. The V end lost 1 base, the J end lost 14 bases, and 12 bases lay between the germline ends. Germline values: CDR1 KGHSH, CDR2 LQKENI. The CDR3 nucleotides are TGTGCCAGCTCACCACGGGCTTGGGTATCCCTCCACTTT. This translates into CASSPRAWVSLHF. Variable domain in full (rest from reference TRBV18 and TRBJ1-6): NAGVMQNPRHLVRRRGQEARLRCSPMKGHSHVYWYRQLPEEGLKFMVYLQKENIIDESGMPKERFSAEFPKEGPSILRIQQVVRGDSAAYFCASSPRAWVSLHFGNGTRLTVT.

CDR3 residues: CSSDFGEYTDTQYF. The CDR3 DNA reads TGTTCCTCGGACTTTGGGGAATACACAGATACGCAGTATTTT. The chain has TRBV7-9 and TRBJ2-3, with D possibly being TRBD2 (5 bases). Germline lookup yields CDR1 SEHNR and CDR2 FQNEAQ (reference sequence). The CDR3 totals 14 residues.

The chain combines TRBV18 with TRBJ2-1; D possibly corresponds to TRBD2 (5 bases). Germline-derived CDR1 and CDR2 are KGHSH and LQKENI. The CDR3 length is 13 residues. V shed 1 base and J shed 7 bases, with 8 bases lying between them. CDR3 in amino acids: CASSPRAGNEQFF. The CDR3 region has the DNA TGTGCCAGCTCACCACGCGCGGGTAATGAGCAGTTCTTC.